These T cell receptor beta chains were read from a single sample in a study of T-cell reconstitution after alpha-beta-depleted transplantation in children. TCRdb fed the PCR reads into MiXCR, producing one record per CDR3 protein. The data hold about 200,000 distinct CDR3 sequences, with about 14% observed a single time. The material sequenced was PBMCs from the stem cell graft donor, taken from the stem cell graft. The receptors were sampled from a human donor who donated a stem cell graft to a child with acute lymphoblastic leukemia. Both conserved end residues are part of each CDR3. A D gene is named only where the DNA matches it firmly. Clone size is given for some rows only: seen once, a few or many times, or a class if the clone is expanded.

J: TRBJ1-6
D: .
size: many
V: TRBV11-2
CDR3: CASSPGRTWSNSPLHF
DNA: TGTGCCAGCAGCCCCGGAAGGACCTGGTCCAATTCACCCCTCCACTTT

J: TRBJ2-5
D: .
size: many
V: TRBV5-1
CDR3: CASSLFARYQETQYF
DNA: TGCGCCAGCAGCTTGTTCGCAAGGTACCAAGAGACCCAGTACTTC

J: TRBJ2-7
D: .
size: many
V: TRBV20-1
CDR3: CSASHRVSYEQYF
DNA: TGCAGTGCTAGTCACAGGGTCTCCTACGAGCAGTACTTC

J: TRBJ2-7
D: .
size: many
V: TRBV6-5
CDR3: CASSYEGLGSEQYF
DNA: TGTGCCAGCAGTTACGAGGGGTTGGGTTCCGAGCAGTACTTC

J: TRBJ2-1
D: TRBD2
size: .
V: TRBV5-4
CDR3: CASSPRALAGERAEQFF
DNA: TGTGCCAGCAGCCCCCGTGCGCTAGCGGGAGAGCGGGCTGAGCAGTTCTTC

J: TRBJ2-3
D: TRBD1
size: few
V: TRBV20-1
CDR3: CSARDTLGGNVYTPYF
DNA: TGCAGTGCTAGAGATACACTAGGGGGCAATGTTTATACGCCGTATTTT

J: TRBJ1-3
D: TRBD1
size: .
V: TRBV12-5
CDR3: CASGLTPDRLSGNTIYF
DNA: TGTGCTAGTGGTTTGACCCCGGACAGGCTCTCTGGAAACACCATATATTTT

J: TRBJ1-1
D: .
size: .
V: TRBV30
CDR3: CAWSVLTTAFF
DNA: TGTGCCTGGAGTGTATTGACGACAGCTTTCTTT

J: TRBJ2-3
D: .
size: many
V: TRBV20-1
CDR3: CSADGGSAPPGTDTQYF
DNA: TGCAGTGCAGACGGAGGATCAGCTCCTCCCGGCACAGATACGCAGTATTTT

J: TRBJ1-5
D: .
size: many
V: TRBV27
CDR3: CASSLSRNQPQHF
DNA: TGTGCCAGCAGTTTATCGCGCAATCAGCCCCAGCATTTT

J: TRBJ2-4
D: .
size: many
V: TRBV5-1
CDR3: CASSLGPPIAKNIQYF
DNA: TGCGCCAGCAGCTTAGGGCCGCCCATAGCCAAAAACATTCAGTACTTC

J: TRBJ1-4
D: TRBD1
size: many
V: TRBV20-1
CDR3: CSASTGQGEKLFF
DNA: TGCAGTGCTAGTACAGGACAGGGGGAAAAACTGTTTTTT

J: TRBJ2-4
D: .
size: .
V: TRBV7-9
CDR3: CASSDARYIQYF
DNA: TGTGCCAGCAGTGATGCAAGGTACATTCAGTACTTC

J: TRBJ1-2
D: .
size: many
V: TRBV28
CDR3: CATNHRQELNYGYTF
DNA: TGTGCCACCAATCATAGACAGGAGTTGAACTATGGCTACACCTTC

J: TRBJ2-1
D: .
size: .
V: TRBV2
CDR3: CASSEGREQFF
DNA: TGTGCCAGCAGTGAAGGGCGGGAGCAGTTCTTC

J: TRBJ2-7
D: TRBD2
size: .
V: TRBV10-3
CDR3: CAISGAGEYEQYF
DNA: TGTGCCATCAGTGGGGCGGGAGAGTACGAGCAGTACTTC

J: TRBJ2-3
D: .
size: .
V: TRBV5-4
CDR3: CASSLTGTSTDTQYF
DNA: TGTGCCAGCAGCTTAACCGGGACTAGCACAGATACGCAGTATTTT

J: TRBJ1-1
D: .
size: few
V: TRBV30
CDR3: CACRGNTEAFF
DNA: TGTGCCTGTAGGGGGAACACTGAAGCTTTCTTT

J: TRBJ1-2
D: .
size: few
V: TRBV12-3/TRBV12-4
CDR3: CASSFRTLLNYGYTF
DNA: TGTGCCAGCAGTTTCCGGACTCTTCTGAACTATGGCTACACCTTC

J: TRBJ2-7
D: .
size: many
V: TRBV18
CDR3: CASSPTDYSEEQYF
DNA: TGTGCCAGCTCACCCACGGACTATAGTGAGGAGCAGTACTTC

J: TRBJ2-7
D: TRBD1
size: .
V: TRBV7-6
CDR3: CASSPTGTGVYEQYF
DNA: TGTGCCAGCAGCCCGACCGGGACAGGGGTTTACGAGCAGTACTTC

J: TRBJ2-1
D: TRBD2
size: many
V: TRBV25-1
CDR3: CASSEFGGGRTNEQFF
DNA: TGTGCCAGCAGTGAATTTGGGGGCGGGAGGACGAATGAGCAGTTCTTC

J: TRBJ2-2
D: .
size: many
V: TRBV5-1
CDR3: CASGAGFTGELFF
DNA: TGCGCCAGCGGGGCGGGGTTCACCGGGGAGCTGTTTTTT

J: TRBJ2-7
D: TRBD2
size: few
V: TRBV10-3
CDR3: CAISEGRTSGIYEQYF
DNA: TGTGCCATCAGTGAGGGTAGGACTAGCGGGATCTACGAGCAGTACTTC

J: TRBJ1-5
D: .
size: .
V: TRBV5-6
CDR3: CASSARLGAGQPQHF
DNA: TGTGCCAGCAGCGCGAGGTTGGGGGCCGGTCAGCCCCAGCATTTT

J: TRBJ2-5
D: .
size: many
V: TRBV5-1
CDR3: CASSLDGAGETQYF
DNA: TGCGCCAGCAGCTTGGACGGGGCCGGGGAGACCCAGTACTTC

J: TRBJ2-4
D: .
size: few
V: TRBV18
CDR3: CASSPGGFIGAKNIQYF
DNA: TGTGCCAGCTCACCGGGGGGATTTATAGGAGCCAAAAACATTCAGTACTTC

J: TRBJ2-5
D: TRBD1
size: .
V: TRBV7-7
CDR3: CASSLDRAAGETQYF
DNA: TGTGCCAGCAGCCTGGACAGGGCGGCGGGAGAGACCCAGTACTTC

J: TRBJ2-7
D: .
size: few
V: TRBV4-2
CDR3: CASSQWGAYEQYF
DNA: TGTGCCAGCAGCCAATGGGGGGCCTACGAGCAGTACTTC

J: TRBJ2-1
D: TRBD2
size: many
V: TRBV20-1
CDR3: CSASRLAGANEQFF
DNA: TGCAGTGCTAGTAGACTAGCGGGAGCAAATGAGCAGTTCTTC

J: TRBJ2-1
D: TRBD1
size: .
V: TRBV29-1
CDR3: CSVEDWGQYNEQFF
DNA: TGCAGCGTTGAAGACTGGGGACAGTACAATGAGCAGTTCTTC

J: TRBJ2-5
D: TRBD1
size: many
V: TRBV5-1
CDR3: CASSPQLGQGETQYF
DNA: TGCGCCAGCAGCCCACAACTCGGACAGGGAGAGACCCAGTACTTC

J: TRBJ1-3
D: .
size: .
V: TRBV30
CDR3: CATQGGARGNTIYF
DNA: TGTGCCACACAAGGGGGGGCCAGGGGAAACACCATATATTTT